The present T cell receptor beta chain was sequenced within a study of Ad26.COV2.S vaccination and SARS-CoV-2 variants (dated by TCRdb to the early 2020s). For the study in its entirety: Donors in the vaccine arm were drawn from COV1001, a multicentre, randomized, double-blind, placebo-controlled phase I-IIa trial testing Ad26.COV2.S in healthy adults. Ad26.COV2.S was administered intramuscularly at a dose of 5x10^10 or 1x10^11 viral particles, either as one shot or as two shots given 56 days apart. Sequencing of the TCRbeta repertoire served to evaluate the specificity and breadth of SARS-CoV-2-reactive T cell receptors following Ad26.COV2.S vaccination. The TCR-sequenced set comprised about 32 samples: some 19 Ad26.COV2.S vaccine recipients, 5 placebo recipients and 8 SARS-CoV-2 convalescent individuals. Trial participants were randomized into five groups of five: low-dose or high-dose Ad26.COV2.S given once or twice, or placebo on both occasions. Investigators remained blinded to trial group allocation during experiments and outcome assessment. What the study reported, not specific to this receptor: Higher spike-specific TCR breadth was observed in Ad26.COV2.S recipients than in placebo recipients (P = 0.0014). Vaccine and placebo recipients had comparable non-spike TCR breadth, which fits with the vaccine containing only spike. Substantial breadth of spike-specific CD8+ and CD4+ T cell responses was reported after vaccination. The study was not powered for comparison of responses between vaccine doses or regimens. According to the authors, total T cell responses may have been underestimated by the TCR breadth and depth analyses.

TCRbeta CDR3 regions were sequenced with the immunoSEQ Assay. After extraction, genomic DNA underwent amplification by bias-controlled multiplex PCR, followed by high-throughput sequencing. The authors' analysis ran thus. To quantify the absolute abundance of each unique TCRbeta CDR3 region, sequences were collapsed and filtered. T cell fraction was estimated by normalizing TCRbeta template counts to usable DNA, with usable DNA measured through amplification of reference genes found in all nucleated cells. Repertoire TCRs were annotated as SARS-CoV-2-specific by exact matching of V gene, CDR3 amino acid sequence and J gene to a known reactive TCR set. MIRA supplied the reference SARS-CoV-2 TCR set, which was filtered for enrichment in COVID-19-positive ImmuneCODE repertoires so that public or cross-reactive TCRs were removed. Based on the MIRA antigens, annotated TCRs were further analysed at the level of specific ORF or position within ORF. Depth was the summed frequency of annotated unique rearrangements, while breadth was defined as annotated unique rearrangements over total unique productive rearrangements. Group comparisons of TCR breadth used two-sided Wilcoxon rank-sum tests. TCRdb stores this immuneACCESS table with in-frame sequences only. Part of the clones is absent; in the studies checked, under half of the shortfall reflects unresolved V genes, and no reason is known for the rest. D and trimming were read from the DNA, whereas the V and J calls and clone size are those reported in that table. For this sample there are 300,000 to 400,000 clones; 88% appear just once. The ten largest clones take up 6.4% of the sample.

A remark on this clone: It has no known antigen specificity. No base quality information exists; no much larger clone differs at one position.

This sample's treatment or condition label indicates: roughly 18 received Ad26.COV2.S at low or high dose, single or two shots; about 5 received placebo; per-sample allocation not given. Repertoires of vaccine and placebo recipients were sequenced from samples taken on day 63 after the first injection. Cohort 1b enrolled 20 to 30 adults aged 18-55 years at a single site in Boston, USA, between 29 July and 7 August 2020. As a vaccine, Ad26.COV2.S was a replication-incompetent adenovirus type 26 vector that expressed a prefusion-stabilized SARS-CoV-2 spike protein derived from the original Wuhan strain. This clonotype was sampled from a person between 18 and 65 years old who received the Ad26.COV2.S COVID-19 vaccine or a placebo. The specimen comprised peripheral blood, sampled in a trial of Ad26.COV2.S vaccine versus placebo.

The nucleotide sequence is given as TGTGCCAGCAGTTACGCTGTGGGCAGGGACAATCAGCCCCAGCATTTT. Its amino acids are CASSYAVGRDNQPQHF. The chain was built from TRBV6-6 and TRBJ1-5; the D gene is perhaps TRBD1, from 5 matching bases. The CDR3, from cysteine to phenylalanine, totals 16 residues. Of all the DNA, just the CDR3 is kept, 48 bases in frame from base 1. V and J lose 2 bases and 3 bases, and a span of 14 bases separates them. As encoded in the germline V gene (reference sequence), CDR1 is MNHNY while CDR2 is SVGAGI.